This T cell receptor beta chain was profiled in a study of blood T cell repertoires in COVID-19 (dated by TCRdb to about 2020). Regarding the complete study: The collaborator samples originated in the United States, Italy and Spain and spanned the acute and convalescent phases of COVID-19. The material from the prospective study consisted of cDNA or gDNA derived from T cells, B-cell-depleted T cells, or PBMCs. The dataset comprised deeply sampled blood TCRbeta repertoires from subjects exposed to, actively infected with, or recovered from COVID-19. The repertoires were made available in a free public database intended to serve as a resource for research on the immune response to SARS-CoV-2. The samples were drawn from the first 160 participants of the ongoing ImmuneRACE study and from 1,254 subjects provided by 6 global collaborators. A de-identified subject ID, COVID-19 status, age in years and sex were almost always included in the sample metadata. Where available, HLA class I and class II types were taken from metadata supplied by the sample provider and were not determined by assay-based typing.

Broader findings and caveats from the paper: How much clinical and demographic metadata was included differed by source and by participant, and the metadata was provided uncurated.

As to this clone: Its target antigen remains unknown. Base qualities were left out, and no much larger clone turns up one base away.

One collaborating source in Seattle enrolled patients while the patients were actively infected and followed the patients over time throughout the course of disease. Collaborating institutions collected whole blood in K2EDTA tubes following their own protocols. Collaborator samples were shipped for TCRbeta analysis as frozen whole blood, isolated PBMCs, or DNA extracted from either sample type. According to the germline V gene (reference sequence), CDR1 reads MNHEY and CDR2 reads SMNVEV. V loses 5 bases, J loses 6 bases, and the germline ends lie 23 bases apart. Measured from the cysteine to the phenylalanine, the CDR3 is 17 residues long. The read is trimmed to its CDR3 DNA, 51 bases read in frame from base 1. TCRbeta CDR3 regions were amplified from genomic DNA by means of the immunoSEQ Assay, a bias-controlled multiplex PCR. For the original study's pipeline: The number of nucleated cells in each sample was estimated from the amplification of reference gene primers within the assay. Sequence reads were collapsed and filtered to measure the absolute abundance of every unique TCRbeta CDR3 rearrangement. For each sample, productive Simpson clonality was calculated as the square root of Simpson's diversity index across productive rearrangements. Sourced from immuneACCESS, this table was stored by TCRdb with only in-frame sequences that have V and J called. A share of the clones is absent; for the studies checked, an unresolved V gene accounts for under half, and the remainder has no known explanation. V, J and clone size derive from that table, while D and trimming were established from the DNA sequence. This sample comprises about 230,000 clones, 85% to 90% of them detected only once. Jointly, the top ten make up around 10% of the sample.

The sequencing sample was made of peripheral blood. The origin of this receptor is a middle-aged man with COVID-19, enrolled during active disease. The chain couples TRBV27 to TRBJ2-1, and perhaps TRBD2 as D gene, on 7 matching bases. The nucleotides read TGTGCCAGCAGTCCGCGACTAGCAACCTTACAGGGCAATGAGCAGTTCTTC. Translated, this is CASSPRLATLQGNEQFF.